These 10 T cell receptor beta chains were sequenced from one sample in a study of technical replicates of blood from a few donors. Assay: immunoSEQ multiplex PCR; the TCRdb copy retains only in-frame clones and omits some. The sample yields tens of thousands of clones, 93% seen once. What was sequenced was PBMCs. The receptors shown here come from a human donor in good health. Some clones in this sample may be carry-over from other donors' samples.

The gene calls are TRBV2 and TRBJ2-7; 10 bases match TRBD2. The germline V gene encodes CDR1 SNHLY and CDR2 FYNNEI. J gave up 1 base and V 7 bases, and 22 bases lay outside the gene matches. The CDR3 has 20 residues. The CDR3 bases are TGTGCCAGCACCAAAACCGGGACAGCAACGACTAGCGGGCCTTCCTACGAGCAGTACTTC. Its translation is CASTKTGTATTSGPSYEQYF.

The V gene is TRBV4-2, the J gene TRBJ2-2; 7 bases match TRBD1. CDR1 is LGHNA, CDR2 YNFKEQ, per germline. V trimming: 2 bases; J trimming: 7 bases; junction bases outside the gene matches: 7. The CDR3 contains 15 residues. In nucleotides, the CDR3 is TGTGCCAGCAGCCAATCTGACAGGGACGGCGGGGAGCTGTTTTTT. This gives the protein CASSQSDRDGGELFF.

The rearrangement uses TRBV7-2 and TRBJ2-1, with 14 bases fitting TRBD2. Germline V gene sequence: CDR1 SGHTA, CDR2 FQGNSA. The junction had 8 bases not matched to a gene; V was cut back by 1 base and J by 9 bases. CDR3 length: 17 residues. CDR3: CASSLDSGTSGSTEQFF. The CDR3 DNA sequence: TGTGCCAGCAGCTTAGACTCCGGGACTAGCGGGAGCACTGAGCAGTTCTTC.

J is TRBJ2-3 and V is TRBV2; TRBD1 matches at 10 bases. The CDR3 covers 12 residues. The V and J ends lost 6 bases and 6 bases, in that order; junction bases with no gene match: 0. Germline-derived CDR1 and CDR2 are SNHLY and FYNNEI. As DNA, the CDR3 is TGTGCCAGCAGGGGACAGGGGGATACGCAGTATTTT. Its protein is CASRGQGDTQYF.

This clone was recorded once. The rearrangement links TRBV30 to TRBJ2-7; TRBD1 is a possible D gene (6 bases). Germline-derived CDR1 and CDR2 are GTSNPN and SVGIG (reference sequence). This CDR3 has 14 residues. V shed 0 bases and J shed 7 bases, with 16 bases lying between them. The CDR3 is CAWSVPQGVVEQYF. Written as DNA, the CDR3 is TGTGCCTGGAGTGTCCCACAGGGAGTAGTGGAGCAGTACTTC.

V is TRBV4-3 and J is TRBJ1-3, with 7 nucleotides matching TRBD1. V shed 4 bases and J 3 bases; nucleotides not matched to a gene: 9. CDR1 and CDR2 from the germline V gene are LGHNA and YSLEER. The CDR3 runs to 16 residues. The CDR3 reads CASSPSTGLGGNTIYF. The CDR3 DNA sequence: TGCGCCAGCAGCCCATCGACAGGGTTGGGTGGAAACACCATATATTTT.

This chain links TRBV2 with TRBJ2-1; 14 bases are a match to TRBD2. Losses at the gene ends were 3 bases for V and 8 bases for J; bases not matched to a gene: 6. Germline V gene data show CDR1 as SNHLY and CDR2 as FYNNEI. CDR3 length equals 16 residues. The CDR3, as DNA: TGTGCCAGCAGTGACCTCCCGGGACTAGCGGGAGATGAGCAGTTCTTC. Its translation is CASSDLPGLAGDEQFF. Complete variable domain (other parts from reference TRBV2 and TRBJ2-1): EPEVTQTPSHQVTQMGQEVILRCVPISNHLYFYWYRQILGQKVEFLVSFYNNEISEKSEIFDDQFSVERPDGSNFTLKIRSTKLEDSAMYFCASSDLPGLAGDEQFFGPGTRLTVL.

The chain's CDR3 is CASSQVAGTQETQYF. In nucleotides, the CDR3 is TGCGCCAGCAGCCAAGTAGCGGGGACACAAGAGACCCAGTACTTC. The chain combines TRBV4-1 with TRBJ2-5; 8 bases map to TRBD2. CDR1 and CDR2 from the germline V gene are MGHRA and YSYEKL. The CDR3 length is 15 residues. V was clipped by 1 base and J by 2 bases; unmatched bases: 3.

The gene calls are TRBV5-1 and TRBJ1-4, with TRBD1 identical over 8 bases. The germline V gene encodes CDR1 SGHRS and CDR2 YFSETQ. The CDR3 loop spans 14 amino acids. Trimming cost V 8 bases and J 2 bases; bases outside gene matches: 5. CDR3 nucleotides: TGCGCCAGTGGACAGGGTTCTACTAATGAAAAACTGTTTTTT. Residues: CASGQGSTNEKLFF.

The chain is built from TRBV30 and TRBJ1-4; 7 bases align to TRBD1. The CDR3 consists of 12 residues. V lost 5 bases, J lost 8 bases, and 5 bases stayed unmatched. The germline gives CDR1 GTSNPN, CDR2 SVGIG (reference sequence). The CDR3 loop reads CAWGTAEEKLFF. CDR3 bases: TGTGCCTGGGGGACAGCGGAGGAAAAACTGTTTTTT. Filled out from reference TRBV30 and TRBJ1-4, the complete variable domain reads SQTIHQWPATLVQPVGSPLSLECTVEGTSNPNLYWYRQAAGRGLQLLFYSVGIGQISSEVPQNLSASRPQDRQFILSSKKLLLSDSGFYLCAWGTAEEKLFFGSGTQLSVL.